This TCR beta chain was documented in a study of blood T cell repertoires in COVID-19. Study summary: T cells, B-cell-depleted T cells, or PBMCs supplied cDNA or gDNA.

CDR1 is MGHDK and CDR2 is SYGVNS in the germline V gene. The CDR3 is 18 residues long. The trim removed 6 bases at V and 8 bases at J, leaving 16 bases unmatched. Assay: immunoSEQ multiplex PCR; the TCRdb copy retains only in-frame clones and omits some. The sample includes over 45,000 clones, about 92% seen only once; the top ten take around a quarter. The sequence was obtained from an elderly woman with acute or convalescent COVID-19. The chain uses TRBV25-1 and TRBJ2-2, with TRBD1 identical over 12 bases. The specimen was peripheral blood. CDR3 amino acids: CASSSVKGGQGAIGELFF. The CDR3 nucleotides read TGTGCCAGCAGCTCAGTGAAGGGGGGACAGGGGGCGATAGGGGAGCTGTTTTTT.